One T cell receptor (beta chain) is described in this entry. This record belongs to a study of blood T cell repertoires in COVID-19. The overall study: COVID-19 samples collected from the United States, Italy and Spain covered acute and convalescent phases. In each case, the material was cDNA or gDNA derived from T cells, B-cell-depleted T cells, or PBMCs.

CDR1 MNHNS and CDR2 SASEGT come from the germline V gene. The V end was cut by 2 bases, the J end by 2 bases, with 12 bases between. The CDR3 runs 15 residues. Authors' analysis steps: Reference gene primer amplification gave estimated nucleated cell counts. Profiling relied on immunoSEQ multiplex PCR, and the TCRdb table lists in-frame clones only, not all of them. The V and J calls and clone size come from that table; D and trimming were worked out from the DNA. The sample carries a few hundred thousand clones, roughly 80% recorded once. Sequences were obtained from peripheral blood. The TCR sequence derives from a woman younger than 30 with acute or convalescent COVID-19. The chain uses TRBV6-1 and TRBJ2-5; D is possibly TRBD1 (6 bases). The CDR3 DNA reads TGTGCCAGCAGTGAATATAGGACAGAACAAGAGACCCAGTACTTC. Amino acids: CASSEYRTEQETQYF.